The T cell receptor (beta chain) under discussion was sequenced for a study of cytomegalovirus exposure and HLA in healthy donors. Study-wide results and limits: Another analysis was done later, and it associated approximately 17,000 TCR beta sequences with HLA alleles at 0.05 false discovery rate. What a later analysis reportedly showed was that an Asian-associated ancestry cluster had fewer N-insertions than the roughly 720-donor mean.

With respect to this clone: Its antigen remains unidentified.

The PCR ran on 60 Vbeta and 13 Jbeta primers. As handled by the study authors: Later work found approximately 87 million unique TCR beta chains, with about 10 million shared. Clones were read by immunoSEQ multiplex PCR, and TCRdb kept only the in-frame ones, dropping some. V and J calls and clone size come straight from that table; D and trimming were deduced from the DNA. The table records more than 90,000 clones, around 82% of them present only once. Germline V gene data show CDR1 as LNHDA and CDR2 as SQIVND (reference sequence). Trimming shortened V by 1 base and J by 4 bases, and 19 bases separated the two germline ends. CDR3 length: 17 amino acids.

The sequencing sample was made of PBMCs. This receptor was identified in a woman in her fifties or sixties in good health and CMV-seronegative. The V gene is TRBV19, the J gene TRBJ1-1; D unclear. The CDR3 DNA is TGTGCCAGTAGTATAGTGTTTGGGGAGGGCGGGCGCACTGAAGCTTTCTTT. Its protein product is CASSIVFGEGGRTEAFF.